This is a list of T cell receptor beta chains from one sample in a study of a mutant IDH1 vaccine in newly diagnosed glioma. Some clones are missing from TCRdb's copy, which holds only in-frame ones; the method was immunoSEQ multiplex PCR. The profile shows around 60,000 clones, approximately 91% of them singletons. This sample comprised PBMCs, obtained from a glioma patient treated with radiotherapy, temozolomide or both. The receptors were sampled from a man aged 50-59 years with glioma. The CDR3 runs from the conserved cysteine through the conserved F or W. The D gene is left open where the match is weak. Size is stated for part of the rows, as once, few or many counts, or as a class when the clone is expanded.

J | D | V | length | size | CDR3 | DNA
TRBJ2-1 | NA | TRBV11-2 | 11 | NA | CASSPGREQFF | TGTGCCAGCAGCCCAGGCCGTGAGCAGTTCTTC
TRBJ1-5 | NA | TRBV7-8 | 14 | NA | CASSLALRVQPQHF | TGTGCCAGCAGCTTAGCGCTCCGGGTCCAGCCCCAGCATTTT
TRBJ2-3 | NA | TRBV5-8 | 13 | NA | CASSLWNADTQYF | TGTGCCAGCAGCTTGTGGAACGCAGATACGCAGTATTTT
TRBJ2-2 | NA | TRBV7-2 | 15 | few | CASSFKGRETGELFF | TGTGCCAGCAGCTTTAAGGGGAGAGAGACCGGGGAGCTGTTTTTT
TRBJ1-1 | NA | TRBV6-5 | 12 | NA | CASRRGATEAFF | TGTGCCAGCAGGAGGGGGGCTACTGAAGCTTTCTTT
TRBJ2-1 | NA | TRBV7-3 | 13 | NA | CASSSHQDNEQFF | TGTGCCAGCAGCTCTCATCAGGATAATGAGCAGTTCTTC
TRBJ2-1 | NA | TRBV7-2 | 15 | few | CASSLATSSYNEQFF | TGTGCCAGCAGCTTAGCAACAAGCTCCTACAATGAGCAGTTCTTC
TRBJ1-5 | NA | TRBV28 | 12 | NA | CASRSINQPQHF | TGTGCCAGCAGGTCCATCAATCAGCCCCAGCATTTT
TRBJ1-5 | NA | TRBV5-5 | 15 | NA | CASSFLGHADQPQHF | TGTGCCAGCAGCTTCCTGGGGCACGCAGATCAGCCCCAGCATTTT
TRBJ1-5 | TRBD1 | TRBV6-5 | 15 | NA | CASSRRTGSFQPQHF | TGTGCCAGCAGTCGTCGGACAGGTAGTTTTCAGCCCCAGCATTTT
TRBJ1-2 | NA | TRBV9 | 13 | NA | CASSVAQLGGYTF | TGTGCCAGCAGCGTAGCACAACTCGGTGGCTACACCTTC
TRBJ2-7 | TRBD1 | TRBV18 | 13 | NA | CASSPGRGYEQYF | TGTGCCAGCTCACCGGGCAGGGGGTACGAGCAGTACTTC
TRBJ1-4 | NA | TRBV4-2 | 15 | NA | CASSQDRAGSEKLFF | TGTGCCAGCAGCCAAGATAGAGCAGGGAGTGAAAAACTGTTTTTT
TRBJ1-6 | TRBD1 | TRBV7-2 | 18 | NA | CASDKWDRFSSYNSPLHF | TGTGCCAGTGATAAATGGGACAGGTTTAGCTCCTATAATTCACCCCTCCACTTT
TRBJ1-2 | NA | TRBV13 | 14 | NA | CASSLGRANYGYTF | TGTGCCAGCAGCTTGGGGAGAGCTAACTATGGCTACACCTTC
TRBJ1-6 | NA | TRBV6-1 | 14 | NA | CATALTANNSPLHF | TGTGCCACGGCTCTGACAGCTAATAATTCACCCCTCCACTTT
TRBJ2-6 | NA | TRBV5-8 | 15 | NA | CASSLLGSGANVLTF | TGTGCCAGCAGCTTGCTGGGCTCTGGGGCCAACGTCCTGACTTTC
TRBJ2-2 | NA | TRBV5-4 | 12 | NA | CASSENTGELFF | TGTGCCAGCAGCGAAAACACCGGGGAGCTGTTTTTT
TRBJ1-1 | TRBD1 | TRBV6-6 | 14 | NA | CASNQQGKNTEAFF | TGTGCCAGCAACCAACAGGGGAAGAACACTGAAGCTTTCTTT
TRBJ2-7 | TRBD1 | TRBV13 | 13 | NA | CASSLDRRREQYF | TGTGCCAGCAGCCTGGACAGGCGGCGCGAGCAGTACTTC
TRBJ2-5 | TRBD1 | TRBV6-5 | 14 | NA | CASSYGTGTETQYF | TGTGCCAGCAGTTACGGGACAGGGACAGAGACCCAGTACTTC
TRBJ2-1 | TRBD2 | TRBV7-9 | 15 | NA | CASSLALTSGGAWVF | TGTGCCAGCAGCTTAGCGCTAACTAGCGGGGGGGCTTGGGTCTTC
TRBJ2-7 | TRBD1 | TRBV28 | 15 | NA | CASRRQGVDSYEQYF | TGTGCCAGCAGACGACAGGGGGTCGACTCCTACGAGCAGTACTTC
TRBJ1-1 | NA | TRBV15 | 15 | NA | CATSRVGGMNTEAFF | TGTGCCACCAGCAGAGTTGGAGGGATGAACACTGAAGCTTTCTTT
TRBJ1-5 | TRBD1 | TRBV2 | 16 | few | CASRLQGAGLNQPQHF | TGTGCCAGCAGATTACAGGGGGCAGGGCTCAATCAGCCCCAGCATTTT
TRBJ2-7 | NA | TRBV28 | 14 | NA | CASSSPPGTYEQYF | TGTGCCAGCAGTTCCCCGCCCGGCACCTACGAGCAGTACTTC
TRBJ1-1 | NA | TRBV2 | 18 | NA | CASSEGKGWGGINTEAFF | TGTGCCAGCAGTGAAGGGAAGGGCTGGGGGGGGATCAACACTGAAGCTTTCTTT
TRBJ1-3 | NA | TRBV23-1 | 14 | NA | CASSPQYSGNTIYF | TGCGCCAGCAGTCCACAATACTCTGGAAACACCATATATTTT
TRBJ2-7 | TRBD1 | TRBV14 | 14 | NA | CASSQGTGPWEQYF | TGTGCCAGCAGCCAAGGGACAGGACCTTGGGAGCAGTACTTC
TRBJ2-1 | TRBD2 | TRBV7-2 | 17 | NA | CASSAITSGASYNEQFF | TGTGCCAGCAGCGCGATAACTAGCGGGGCCTCCTACAATGAGCAGTTCTTC
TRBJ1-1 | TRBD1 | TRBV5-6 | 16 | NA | CASSTGTGGVMGEAFF | TGTGCCAGCAGCACCGGGACAGGGGGCGTGATGGGTGAAGCTTTCTTT
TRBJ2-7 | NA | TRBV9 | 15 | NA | CASSVAGGAGYEQYF | TGTGCCAGCAGCGTAGCTGGGGGCGCCGGGTACGAGCAGTACTTC
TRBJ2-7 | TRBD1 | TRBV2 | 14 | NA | CASSPDRGPYEQYF | TGTGCCAGCAGTCCGGACAGGGGACCCTACGAGCAGTACTTC